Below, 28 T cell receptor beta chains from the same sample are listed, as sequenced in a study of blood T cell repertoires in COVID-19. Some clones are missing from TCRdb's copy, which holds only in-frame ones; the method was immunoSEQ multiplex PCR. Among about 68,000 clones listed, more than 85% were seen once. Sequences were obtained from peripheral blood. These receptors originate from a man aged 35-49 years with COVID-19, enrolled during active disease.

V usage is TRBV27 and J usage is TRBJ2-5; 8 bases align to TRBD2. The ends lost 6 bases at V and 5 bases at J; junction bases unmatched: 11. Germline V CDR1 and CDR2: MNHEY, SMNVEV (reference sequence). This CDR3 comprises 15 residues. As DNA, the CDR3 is TGTGCCAGCAGATACGGACTAGCAGGGCCGGAGACCCAGTACTTC. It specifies CASRYGLAGPETQYF.

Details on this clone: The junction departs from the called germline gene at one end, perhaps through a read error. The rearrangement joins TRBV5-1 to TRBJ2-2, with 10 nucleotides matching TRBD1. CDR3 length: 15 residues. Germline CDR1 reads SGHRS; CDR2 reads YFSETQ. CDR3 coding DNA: TGCGCCAGTAGCTCCGGGACAGGGGACACCGGGGAGCTGTTTTTT. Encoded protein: CASSSGTGDTGELFF. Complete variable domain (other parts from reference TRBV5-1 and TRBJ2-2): KAGVTQTPRYLIKTRGQQVTLSCSPISGHRSVSWYQQTPGQGLQFLFEYFSETQRNKGNFPGRFSGRQFSNSRSEMNVSTLELGDSALYLCASSSGTGDTGELFFGEGSRLTVL.

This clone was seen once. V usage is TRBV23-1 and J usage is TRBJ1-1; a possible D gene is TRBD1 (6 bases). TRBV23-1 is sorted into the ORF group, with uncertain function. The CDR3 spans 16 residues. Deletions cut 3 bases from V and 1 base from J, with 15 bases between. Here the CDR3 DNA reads TGCGCCAGCAGTCACTCGAGGGGGGGAAAGAACACTGAAGCTTTCTTT. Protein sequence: CASSHSRGGKNTEAFF.

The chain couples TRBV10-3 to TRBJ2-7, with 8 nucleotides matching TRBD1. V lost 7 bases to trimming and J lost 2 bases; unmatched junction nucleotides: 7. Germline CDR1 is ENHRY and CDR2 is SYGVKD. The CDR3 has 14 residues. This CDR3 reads CAIMGGQGAYEQYF. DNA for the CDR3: TGTGCCATCATGGGAGGACAGGGAGCCTACGAGCAGTACTTC.

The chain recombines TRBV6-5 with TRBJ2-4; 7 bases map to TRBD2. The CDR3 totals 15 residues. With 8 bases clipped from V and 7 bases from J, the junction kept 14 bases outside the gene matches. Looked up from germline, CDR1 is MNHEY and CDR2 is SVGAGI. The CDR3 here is CASSTSSGEVNIQYF. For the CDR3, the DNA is TGTGCCAGCTCGACTAGCTCCGGGGAGGTGAACATTCAGTACTTC.

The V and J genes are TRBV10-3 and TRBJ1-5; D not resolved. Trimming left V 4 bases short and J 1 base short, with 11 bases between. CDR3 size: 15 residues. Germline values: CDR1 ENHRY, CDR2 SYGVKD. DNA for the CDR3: TGTGCCATCAGTGCTGCCCCCAGGAGCAATCAGCCCCAGCATTTT. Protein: CAISAAPRSNQPQHF.

Here the CDR3 reads CASSSFWTGETTQYF. CDR3 nucleotides: TGCGCCAGCAGCTCCTTCTGGACAGGGGAGACGACCCAGTACTTC. The genes are TRBV5-1 and TRBJ2-5; 9 bases are shared with TRBD1. The CDR3 loop spans 15 amino acids. CDR1 is SGHRS and CDR2 is YFSETQ in the germline V gene. With V trimmed by 3 bases and J by 7 bases, 10 bases remained unmatched. The full variable domain, rest sourced from reference TRBV5-1 and TRBJ2-5, is KAGVTQTPRYLIKTRGQQVTLSCSPISGHRSVSWYQQTPGQGLQFLFEYFSETQRNKGNFPGRFSGRQFSNSRSEMNVSTLELGDSALYLCASSSFWTGETTQYFGPGTRLLVL.

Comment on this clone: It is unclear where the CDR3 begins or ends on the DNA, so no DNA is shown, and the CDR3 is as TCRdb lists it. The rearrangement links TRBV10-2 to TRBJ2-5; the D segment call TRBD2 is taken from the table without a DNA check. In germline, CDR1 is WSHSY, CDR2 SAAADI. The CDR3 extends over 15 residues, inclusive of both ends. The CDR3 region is CASSTSDSPVETQYF.

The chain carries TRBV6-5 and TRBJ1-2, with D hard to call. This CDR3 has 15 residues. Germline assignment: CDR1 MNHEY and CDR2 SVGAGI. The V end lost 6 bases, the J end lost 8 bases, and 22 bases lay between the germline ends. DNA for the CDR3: TGTGCCAGCAGCTATTCCACGGGGTCCTTGACGGGCTACACCTTC. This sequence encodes CASSYSTGSLTGYTF.

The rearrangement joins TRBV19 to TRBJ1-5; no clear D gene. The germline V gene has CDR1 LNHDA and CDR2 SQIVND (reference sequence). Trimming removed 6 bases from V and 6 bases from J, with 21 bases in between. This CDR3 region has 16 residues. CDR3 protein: CASRASQEFAPQPQHF. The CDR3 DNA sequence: TGTGCCAGTAGAGCATCTCAGGAATTCGCCCCTCAGCCCCAGCATTTT.

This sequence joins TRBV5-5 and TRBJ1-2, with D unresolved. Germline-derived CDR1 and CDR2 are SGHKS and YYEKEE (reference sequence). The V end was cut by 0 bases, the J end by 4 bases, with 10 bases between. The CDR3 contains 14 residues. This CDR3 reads CASSLVAAPYGYTF. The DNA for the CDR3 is TGTGCCAGCAGCTTGGTAGCGGCTCCCTATGGCTACACCTTC.

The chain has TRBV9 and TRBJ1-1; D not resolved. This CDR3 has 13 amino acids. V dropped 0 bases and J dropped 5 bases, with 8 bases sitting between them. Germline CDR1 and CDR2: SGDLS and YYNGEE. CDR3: CASSVAPETEAFF. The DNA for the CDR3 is TGTGCCAGCAGCGTAGCCCCAGAAACTGAAGCTTTCTTT.

The CDR3 DNA reads as TGTGCCAGCAGGGGGACAGGGGTGGACGAGCAGTACTTC. Protein product: CASRGTGVDEQYF. This chain connects TRBV12-3 or TRBV12-4 to TRBJ2-7; 10 bases match TRBD1. The CDR3 sequence is 13 residues long. J lost 5 bases, V lost 6 bases, and 4 bases had no gene match.

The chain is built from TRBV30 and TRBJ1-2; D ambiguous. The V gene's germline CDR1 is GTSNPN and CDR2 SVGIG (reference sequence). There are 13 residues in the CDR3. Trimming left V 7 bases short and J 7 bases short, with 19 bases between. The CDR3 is CASTSGQGSGYTF. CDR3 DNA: TGTGCCTCAACCTCGGGCCAAGGGAGTGGCTACACCTTC.

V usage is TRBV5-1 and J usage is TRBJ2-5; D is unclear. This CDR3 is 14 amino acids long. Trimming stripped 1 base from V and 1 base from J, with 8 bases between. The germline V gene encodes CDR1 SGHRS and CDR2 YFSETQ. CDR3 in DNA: TGCGCCAGCAGCTTGTGGTGGCCCCAAGAGACCCAGTACTTC. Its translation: CASSLWWPQETQYF.

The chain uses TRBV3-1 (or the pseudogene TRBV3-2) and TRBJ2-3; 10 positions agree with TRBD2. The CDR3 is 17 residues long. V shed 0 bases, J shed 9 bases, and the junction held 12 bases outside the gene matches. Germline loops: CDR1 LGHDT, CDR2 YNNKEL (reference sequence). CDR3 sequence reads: CASSQDPPSGGRFTQYF. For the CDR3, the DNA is TGTGCCAGCAGCCAAGACCCCCCTAGCGGGGGCCGGTTCACGCAGTATTTT.

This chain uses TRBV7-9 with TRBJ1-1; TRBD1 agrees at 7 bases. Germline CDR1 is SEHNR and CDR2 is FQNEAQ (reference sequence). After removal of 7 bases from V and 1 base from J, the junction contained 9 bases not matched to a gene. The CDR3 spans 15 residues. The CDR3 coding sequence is TGTGCCAGCAACGCTATGGGACAGAGGAACACTGAAGCTTTCTTT. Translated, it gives CASNAMGQRNTEAFF.

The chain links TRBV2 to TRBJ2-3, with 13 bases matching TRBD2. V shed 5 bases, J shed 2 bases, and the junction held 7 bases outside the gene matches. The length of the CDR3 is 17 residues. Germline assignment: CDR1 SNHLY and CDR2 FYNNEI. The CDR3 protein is CASSFLTSGGNTDTQYF. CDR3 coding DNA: TGTGCCAGCAGTTTTCTGACTAGCGGGGGGAACACAGATACGCAGTATTTT.

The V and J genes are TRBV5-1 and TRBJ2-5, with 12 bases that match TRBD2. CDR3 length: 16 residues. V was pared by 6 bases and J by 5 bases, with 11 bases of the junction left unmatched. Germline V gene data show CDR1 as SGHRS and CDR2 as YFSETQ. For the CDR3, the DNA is TGCGCCAGCACGACCCCCCTAGCGGGGGGGCAGGAGACCCAGTACTTC. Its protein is CASTTPLAGGQETQYF.

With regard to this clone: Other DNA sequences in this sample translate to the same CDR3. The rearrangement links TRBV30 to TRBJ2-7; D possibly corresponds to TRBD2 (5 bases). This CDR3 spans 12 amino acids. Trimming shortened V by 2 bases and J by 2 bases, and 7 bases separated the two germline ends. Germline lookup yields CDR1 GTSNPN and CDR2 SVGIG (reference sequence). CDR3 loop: CAWSSSTYEQYF. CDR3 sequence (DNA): TGTGCCTGGAGTTCTAGCACCTACGAGCAGTACTTC.

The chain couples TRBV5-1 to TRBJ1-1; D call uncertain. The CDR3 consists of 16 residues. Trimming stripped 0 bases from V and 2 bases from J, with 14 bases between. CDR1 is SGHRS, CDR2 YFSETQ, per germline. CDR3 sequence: CASSLEGVGVNTEAFF. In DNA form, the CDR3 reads TGCGCCAGCAGCTTGGAAGGAGTCGGGGTTAACACTGAAGCTTTCTTT.

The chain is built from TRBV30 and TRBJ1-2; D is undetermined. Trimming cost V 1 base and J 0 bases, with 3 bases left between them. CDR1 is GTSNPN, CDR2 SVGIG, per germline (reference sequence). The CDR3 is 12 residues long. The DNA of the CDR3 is TGTGCCTGGAGTGCGTCTAACTATGGCTACACCTTC. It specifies CAWSASNYGYTF. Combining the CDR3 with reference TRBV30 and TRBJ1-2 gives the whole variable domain SQTIHQWPATLVQPVGSPLSLECTVEGTSNPNLYWYRQAAGRGLQLLFYSVGIGQISSEVPQNLSASRPQDRQFILSSKKLLLSDSGFYLCAWSASNYGYTFGSGTRLTVV.

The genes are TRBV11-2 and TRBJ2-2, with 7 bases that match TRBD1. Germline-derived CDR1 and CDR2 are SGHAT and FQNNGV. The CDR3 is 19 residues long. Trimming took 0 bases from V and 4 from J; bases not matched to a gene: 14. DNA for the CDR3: TGTGCCAGCAGCTTAGATACAACCTCGGGACAGCTATTCACCGGGGAGCTGTTTTTT. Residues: CASSLDTTSGQLFTGELFF.

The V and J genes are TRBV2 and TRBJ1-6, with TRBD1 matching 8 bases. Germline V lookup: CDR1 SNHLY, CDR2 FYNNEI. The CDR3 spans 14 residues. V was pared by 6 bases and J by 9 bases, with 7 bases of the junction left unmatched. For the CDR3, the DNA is TGTGCCAGCAGGGTGGGACAGGCTCCTTCACCCCTCCACTTT. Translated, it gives CASRVGQAPSPLHF.

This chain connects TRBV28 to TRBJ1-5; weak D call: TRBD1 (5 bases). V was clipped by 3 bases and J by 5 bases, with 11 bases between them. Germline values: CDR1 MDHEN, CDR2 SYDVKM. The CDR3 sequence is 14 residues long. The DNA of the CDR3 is TGTGCCAGCAGTTTCGGGCAGGGATATCAGCCCCAGCATTTT. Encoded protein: CASSFGQGYQPQHF.

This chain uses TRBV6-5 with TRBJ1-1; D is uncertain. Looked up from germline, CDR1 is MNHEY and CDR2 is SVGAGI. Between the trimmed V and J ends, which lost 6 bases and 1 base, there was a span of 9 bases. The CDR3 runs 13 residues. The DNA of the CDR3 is TGTGCCAGCAGAGCCGGGGAGAACACTGAAGCTTTCTTT. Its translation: CASRAGENTEAFF.

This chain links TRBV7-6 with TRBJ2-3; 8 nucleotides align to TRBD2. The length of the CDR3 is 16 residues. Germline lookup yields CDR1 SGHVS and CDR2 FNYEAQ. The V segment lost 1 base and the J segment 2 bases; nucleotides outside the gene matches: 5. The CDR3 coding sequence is TGTGCCAGCAGCTTAGTGGCGGGGGGCTCCACAGATACGCAGTATTTT. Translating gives CASSLVAGGSTDTQYF.

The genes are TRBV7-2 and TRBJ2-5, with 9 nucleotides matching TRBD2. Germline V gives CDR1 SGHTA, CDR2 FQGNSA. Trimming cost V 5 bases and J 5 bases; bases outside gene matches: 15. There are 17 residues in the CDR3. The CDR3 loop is CASSVAYAGGHQETQYF. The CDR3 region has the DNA TGTGCCAGCAGCGTGGCTTACGCGGGGGGGCATCAGGAGACCCAGTACTTC.